This T cell receptor beta chain came from a study of blood T cell repertoires in COVID-19. For the study at large: PBMCs, B-cell-depleted T cells, or T cells provided the cDNA or gDNA that made up the material.

Clones were read by immunoSEQ multiplex PCR, and TCRdb kept only the in-frame ones, dropping some. The data show some 51,000 clones, less than 95% seen once. The CDR3 spans 15 residues. In germline, CDR1 is LGHDT, CDR2 YNNKEL (reference sequence). The V and J ends lost 1 base and 0 bases respectively, with 7 bases between them. The source is a man aged 35 to 55 with acute or convalescent COVID-19. Specimen: peripheral blood. The gene calls are TRBV3-1 (or the pseudogene TRBV3-2) and TRBJ2-1, with D hard to call. This chain's CDR3 is CASSQARFSYNEQFF. DNA of the CDR3: TGTGCCAGCAGCCAAGCACGGTTCTCCTACAATGAGCAGTTCTTC.